This TCR beta chain was retrieved from a study of blood T cells in healthy people across ages. Study as a whole: Using template switching, researchers captured about one barcoded beta molecule for each two T cells. General observations from the study: Observed TCR beta diversity showed a strong correlation with the percentage of naive T cells as measured by flow cytometry. Estimates based on one million T cells were treated as lower bounds. CMV infection status of these donors was not known.

About this clonotype: The antigen is undetermined.

PCR was performed a second time for about 6 to 12 cycles using a sample-barcoded 5' primer and a J-beta primer mix. A single record per CDR3 protein comes from TCRdb applying MiXCR to the 5' RACE reads. Of approximately 800,000 distinct CDR3 sequences detected, more than 45% appear once; the ten largest clones hold about 20%. Germline CDR1 and CDR2: ENHRY and SYGVKD. Trimming pared 7 bases from V and 5 bases from J, leaving 16 bases between. The length of the CDR3 is 14 residues. The TCR comes from a young man in good health. V gene TRBV10-3 combines with J gene TRBJ2-3; D possibly corresponds to TRBD2 (5 bases). Sequencing used blood. CDR3: CAINHGVRGDTQYF. The CDR3 DNA follows: TGTGCCATCAATCACGGAGTACGGGGAGATACGCAGTATTTT.